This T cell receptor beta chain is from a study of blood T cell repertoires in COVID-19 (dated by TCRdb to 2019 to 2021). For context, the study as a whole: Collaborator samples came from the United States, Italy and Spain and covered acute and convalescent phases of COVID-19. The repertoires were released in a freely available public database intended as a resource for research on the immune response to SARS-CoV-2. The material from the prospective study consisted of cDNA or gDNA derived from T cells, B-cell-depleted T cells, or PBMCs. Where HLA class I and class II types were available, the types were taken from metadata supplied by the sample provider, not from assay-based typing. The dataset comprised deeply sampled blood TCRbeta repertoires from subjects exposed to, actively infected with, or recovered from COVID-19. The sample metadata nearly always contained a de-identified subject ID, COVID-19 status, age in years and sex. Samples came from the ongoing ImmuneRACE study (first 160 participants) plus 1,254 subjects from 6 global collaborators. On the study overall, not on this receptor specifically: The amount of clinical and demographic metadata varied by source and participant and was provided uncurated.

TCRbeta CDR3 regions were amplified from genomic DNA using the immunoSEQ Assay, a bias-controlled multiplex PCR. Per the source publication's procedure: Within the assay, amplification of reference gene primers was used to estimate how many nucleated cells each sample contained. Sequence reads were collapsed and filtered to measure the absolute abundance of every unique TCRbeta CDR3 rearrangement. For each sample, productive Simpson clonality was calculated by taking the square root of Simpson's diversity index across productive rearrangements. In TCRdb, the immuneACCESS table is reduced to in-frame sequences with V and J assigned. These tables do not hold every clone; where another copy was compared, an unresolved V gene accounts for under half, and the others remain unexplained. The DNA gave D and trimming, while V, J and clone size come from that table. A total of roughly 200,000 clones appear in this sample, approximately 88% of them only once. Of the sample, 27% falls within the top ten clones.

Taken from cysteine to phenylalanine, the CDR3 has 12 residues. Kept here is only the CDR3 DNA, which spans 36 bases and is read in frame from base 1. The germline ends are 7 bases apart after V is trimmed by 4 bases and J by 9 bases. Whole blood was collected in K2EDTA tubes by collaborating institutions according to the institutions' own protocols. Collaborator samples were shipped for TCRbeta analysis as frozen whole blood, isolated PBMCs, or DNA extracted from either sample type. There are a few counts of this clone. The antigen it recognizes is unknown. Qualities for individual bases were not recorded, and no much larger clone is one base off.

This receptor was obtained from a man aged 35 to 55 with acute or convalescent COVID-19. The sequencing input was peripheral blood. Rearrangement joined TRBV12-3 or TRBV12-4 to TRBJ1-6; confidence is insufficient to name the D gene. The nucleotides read TGTGCCAGCAGTTCTCAGGCTTCACCCCTCCACTTT. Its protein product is CASSSQASPLHF.